This T cell receptor beta chain was captured by sequencing in a study of shared clonotypes between healthy human individuals. A note on this clone: Its matching antigen is unknown.

Study-level results: Among donors, the sharing of clonotypes was expected to be influenced by sequencing depth. Memory subsets generally showed smaller estimated richness than naive subsets did.

As defined, naive CD8 cells were CD45RO-negative and positively selected for CCR7, with terminally differentiated effector memory CD45RA+ cells excluded. TCRdb keeps only in-frame clones here, not all; method: immunoSEQ multiplex PCR. The repertoire holds 2 million to 2.5 million clones, with just over 90% as singletons. The clonotype comes from a young man in good health. Some clones in this sample may be carry-over from other donors' samples. The sample taken for sequencing was naive CD8+ T cells from PBMCs.

The CDR3 DNA reads TGTGCCAGCCGTGGCCCCTGGGTGCCCCCAGATACGCAGTATTTT. Translated: CASRGPWVPPDTQYF. The chain recombines TRBV6-5 with TRBJ2-3; the D is unclear. In germline, CDR1 is MNHEY, CDR2 SVGAGI. The CDR3 is 15 amino acids. V dropped 8 bases and J dropped 4 bases, with 19 bases sitting between them.